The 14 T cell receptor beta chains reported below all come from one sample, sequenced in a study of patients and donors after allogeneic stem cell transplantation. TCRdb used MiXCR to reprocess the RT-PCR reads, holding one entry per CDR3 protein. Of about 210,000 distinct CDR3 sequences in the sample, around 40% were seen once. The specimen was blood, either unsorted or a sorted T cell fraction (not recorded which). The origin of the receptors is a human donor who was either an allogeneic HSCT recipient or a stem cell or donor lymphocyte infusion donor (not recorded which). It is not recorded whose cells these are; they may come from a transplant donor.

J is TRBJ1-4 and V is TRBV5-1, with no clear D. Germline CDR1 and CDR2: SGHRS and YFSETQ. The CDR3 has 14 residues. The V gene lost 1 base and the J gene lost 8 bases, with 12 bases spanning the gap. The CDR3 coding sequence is TGCGCCAGCAGCTTGCGCGGGGTGAGGGAAAAACTGTTTTTT. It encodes CASSLRGVREKLFF.

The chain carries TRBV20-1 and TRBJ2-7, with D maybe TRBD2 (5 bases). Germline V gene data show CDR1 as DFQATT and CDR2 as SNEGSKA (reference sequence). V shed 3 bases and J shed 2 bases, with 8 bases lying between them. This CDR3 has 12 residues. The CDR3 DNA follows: TGCAGTGCTAGTTACGGGACCTACGAGCAGTACTTC. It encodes CSASYGTYEQYF.

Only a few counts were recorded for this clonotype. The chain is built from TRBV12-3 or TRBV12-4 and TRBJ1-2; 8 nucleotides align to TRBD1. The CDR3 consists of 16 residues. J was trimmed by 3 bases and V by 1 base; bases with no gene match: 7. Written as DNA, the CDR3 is TGTGCCAGCAGTTTAGGACCGACAGGGGCCCACTATGGCTACACCTTC. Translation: CASSLGPTGAHYGYTF.

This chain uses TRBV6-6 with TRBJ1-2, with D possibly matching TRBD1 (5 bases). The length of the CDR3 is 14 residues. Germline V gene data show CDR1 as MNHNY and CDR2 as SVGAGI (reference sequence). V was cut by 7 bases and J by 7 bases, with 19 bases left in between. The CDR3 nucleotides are TGTGCCAGCATCTCCGGCGGGGGGTTTGGTGGCTACACCTTC. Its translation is CASISGGGFGGYTF.

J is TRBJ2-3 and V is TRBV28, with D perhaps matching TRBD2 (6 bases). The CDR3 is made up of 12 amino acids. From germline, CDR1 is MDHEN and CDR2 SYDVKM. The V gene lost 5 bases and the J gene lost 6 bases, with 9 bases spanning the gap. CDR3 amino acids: CASSASGDTQYF. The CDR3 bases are TGTGCCAGCAGTGCCAGCGGGGATACGCAGTATTTT.

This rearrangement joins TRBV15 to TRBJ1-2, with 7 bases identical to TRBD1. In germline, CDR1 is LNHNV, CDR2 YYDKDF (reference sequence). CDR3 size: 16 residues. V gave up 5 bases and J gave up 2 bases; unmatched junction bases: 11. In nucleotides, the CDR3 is TGTGCCACCAGCGGTGAAAGACAGGGTAGGAACTATGGCTACACCTTC. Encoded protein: CATSGERQGRNYGYTF.

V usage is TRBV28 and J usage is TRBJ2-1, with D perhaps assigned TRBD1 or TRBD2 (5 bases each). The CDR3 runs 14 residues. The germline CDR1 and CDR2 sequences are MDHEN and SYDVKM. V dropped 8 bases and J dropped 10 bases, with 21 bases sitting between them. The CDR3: CASYSGTVALEQFF. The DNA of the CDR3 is TGTGCCAGCTATTCCGGGACCGTCGCCTTGGAGCAGTTCTTC. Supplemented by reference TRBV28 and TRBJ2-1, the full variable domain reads DVKVTQSSRYLVKRTGEKVFLECVQDMDHENMFWYRQDPGLGLRLIYFSYDVKMKEKGDIPEGYSVSREKKERFSLILESASTNQTSMYLCASYSGTVALEQFFGPGTRLTVL.

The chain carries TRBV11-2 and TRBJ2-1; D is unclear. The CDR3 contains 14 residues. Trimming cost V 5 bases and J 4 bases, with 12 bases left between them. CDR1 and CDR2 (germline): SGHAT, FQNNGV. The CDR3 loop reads CASSTTQQYNEQFF. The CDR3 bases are TGTGCCAGCAGCACCACTCAGCAATACAATGAGCAGTTCTTC. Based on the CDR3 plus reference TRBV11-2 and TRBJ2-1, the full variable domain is EAGVAQSPRYKIIEKRQSVAFWCNPISGHATLYWYQQILGQGPKLLIQFQNNGVVDDSQLPKDRFSAERLKGVDSTLKIQPAKLEDSAVYLCASSTTQQYNEQFFGPGTRLTVL.

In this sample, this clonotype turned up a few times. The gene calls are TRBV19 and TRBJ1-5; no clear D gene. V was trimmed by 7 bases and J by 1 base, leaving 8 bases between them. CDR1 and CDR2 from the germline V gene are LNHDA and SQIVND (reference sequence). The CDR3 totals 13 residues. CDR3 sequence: CASTMGSNQPQHF. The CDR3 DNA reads TGTGCCAGTACCATGGGGAGCAATCAGCCCCAGCATTTT.

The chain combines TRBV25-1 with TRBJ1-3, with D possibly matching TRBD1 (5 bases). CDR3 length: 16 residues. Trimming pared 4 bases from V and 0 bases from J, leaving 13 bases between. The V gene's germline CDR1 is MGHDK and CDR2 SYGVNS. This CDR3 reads CASSAQDGNSGNTIYF. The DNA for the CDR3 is TGTGCCAGCAGTGCACAGGACGGGAACTCTGGAAACACCATATATTTT. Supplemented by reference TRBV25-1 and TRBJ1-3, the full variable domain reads EADIYQTPRYLVIGTGKKITLECSQTMGHDKMYWYQQDPGMELHLIHYSYGVNSTEKGDLSSESTVSRIRTEHFPLTLESARPSHTSQYLCASSAQDGNSGNTIYFGEGSWLTVV.

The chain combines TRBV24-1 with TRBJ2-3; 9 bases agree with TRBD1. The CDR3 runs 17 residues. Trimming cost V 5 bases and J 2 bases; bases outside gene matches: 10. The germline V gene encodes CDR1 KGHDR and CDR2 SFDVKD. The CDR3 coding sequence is TGTGCCACCAGTGGCCCCCCGACAGGGGGTTACACAGATACGCAGTATTTT. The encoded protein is CATSGPPTGGYTDTQYF.

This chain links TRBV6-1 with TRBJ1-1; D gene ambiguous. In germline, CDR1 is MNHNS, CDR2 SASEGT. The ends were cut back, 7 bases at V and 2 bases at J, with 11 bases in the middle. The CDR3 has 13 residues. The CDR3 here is CASKVRPNTEAFF. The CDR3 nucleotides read TGTGCCAGCAAGGTGAGGCCCAACACTGAAGCTTTCTTT.

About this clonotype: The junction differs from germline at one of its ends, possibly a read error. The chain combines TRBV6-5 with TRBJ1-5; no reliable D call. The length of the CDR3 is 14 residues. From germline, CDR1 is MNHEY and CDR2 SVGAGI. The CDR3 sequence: CASSFVAGGQSQHF. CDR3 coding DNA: TGTGCCAGCAGTTTCGTGGCAGGCGGTCAGTCCCAGCATTTT.

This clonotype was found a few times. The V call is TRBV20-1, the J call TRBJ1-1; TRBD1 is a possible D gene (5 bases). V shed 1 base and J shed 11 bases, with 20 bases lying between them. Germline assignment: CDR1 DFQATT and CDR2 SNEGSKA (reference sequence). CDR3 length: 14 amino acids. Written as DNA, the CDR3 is TGCAGTGCTAGAGTCGTACCGGGACGTGGGAACGCTTTCTTT. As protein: CSARVVPGRGNAFF.